What follows are 31 T cell receptor beta chains derived from one specimen sequenced in a study of response to subunit inactivated influenza vaccine. TCRdb recomputed calls from the RT-PCR reads with MiXCR, one row per CDR3 protein. The sample holds hundreds of thousands of distinct CDR3 sequences, over 10% seen once. The specimen comprised PBMCs from blood, sampled roughly 6 weeks after vaccination. The receptors shown here come from a man in his forties or fifties who received an inactivated influenza vaccine.

The rearrangement uses TRBV21-1 and TRBJ2-1; TRBD1 is the table's D call and was not checked against the DNA. TRBV21-1 is deemed a pseudogene. The CDR3 consists of 21 residues. The CDR3 nucleotides are TGTGCCAGCAGCAAAGCATCACCGGACAGATACAAAAAGGGTACTCACAATGAGCAGTTCTTC. The encoded protein is CASSKASPDRYKKGTHNEQFF.

J is TRBJ2-2 and V is TRBV10-3; no reliable D call. V was cut by 0 bases and J by 5 bases, with 4 bases left in between. The CDR3 loop spans 13 amino acids. Per germline, CDR1 ENHRY and CDR2 SYGVKD. Here the CDR3 DNA reads TGTGCCATCAGTGAGTCGTGGACCGGGGAGCTGTTTTTT. It codes for CAISESWTGELFF.

The chain is built from TRBV6-6 and TRBJ1-5; a possible D gene is TRBD1 (6 bases). Germline V CDR1 and CDR2: MNHNY, SVGAGI (reference sequence). The CDR3 totals 15 residues. Trimming pared 5 bases from V and 0 bases from J, leaving 11 bases between. In DNA, the CDR3 is TGTGCCAGCAGTGGGGGGACAAATAGCAATCAGCCCCAGCATTTT. Its protein is CASSGGTNSNQPQHF.

The chain has TRBV25-1 and TRBJ1-5; D gene ambiguous. This CDR3 is built from 14 residues. Trimming shortened V by 2 bases and J by 3 bases, and 8 bases separated the two germline ends. Germline loops: CDR1 MGHDK, CDR2 SYGVNS. CDR3 DNA sequence: TGTGCCAGCAGTGAAGACCAGTACAATCAGCCCCAGCATTTT. Its protein product is CASSEDQYNQPQHF.

Only a few counts were recorded for this clonotype. V is TRBV5-1 and J is TRBJ1-6, with D perhaps matching TRBD1 (5 bases). The CDR3 extends over 15 amino acids. The V gene lost 4 bases and the J gene lost 4 bases, with 12 bases spanning the gap. Germline V CDR1 and CDR2: SGHRS, YFSETQ. CDR3 nucleotides: TGCGCCAGCAGCCAGGGCTCAGGATATAATTCACCCCTCCACTTT. Translating it yields CASSQGSGYNSPLHF.

The V call is TRBV7-2, the J call TRBJ2-1; D is undetermined. The germline gives CDR1 SGHTA, CDR2 FQGNSA. V lost 0 bases and J lost 9, with 9 bases in between. The CDR3 has 13 residues. The CDR3: CASSLASAGEQFF. The CDR3 nucleotides read TGTGCCAGCAGCTTAGCGTCGGCAGGTGAGCAGTTCTTC.

In this sample, this clonotype turned up a few times. The V and J genes are TRBV5-1 and TRBJ2-1, with 11 bases lining up with TRBD1. J gave up 8 bases and V 5 bases, and 3 bases lay outside the gene matches. Germline CDR1 and CDR2: SGHRS and YFSETQ. This CDR3 has 13 amino acids. The CDR3 nucleotides are TGCGCCAGCAGGGGACAGGGGGGCTATGAGCAGTTCTTC. Residues: CASRGQGGYEQFF.

The J gene is TRBJ1-5, the V gene TRBV6-2 or TRBV6-3; 9 bases are shared with TRBD1. The germline V gene encodes CDR1 MNHEY and CDR2 SVGEGT. This CDR3 is built from 16 residues. J was trimmed by 0 bases and V by 6 bases; bases with no gene match: 6. This chain's CDR3 is CASSDGTGNSNQPQHF. The CDR3 DNA reads TGTGCCAGCAGCGACGGGACAGGGAATAGCAATCAGCCCCAGCATTTT.

In regard to this clonotype: The junction and the germline gene differ at one end; a read error may be behind it. The gene calls are TRBV14 and TRBJ2-1; no clear D gene. Germline V gene lookup returns CDR1 SGHDN and CDR2 FVKESK. The CDR3 runs 11 residues. This CDR3 reads CASSQGNEHFF. The CDR3 DNA follows: TGTGCCAGCAGCCAGGGGAATGAGCACTTCTTC. Variable domain in full (rest from reference TRBV14 and TRBJ2-1): EAGVTQFPSHSVIEKGQTVTLRCDPISGHDNLYWYRRVMGKEIKFLLHFVKESKQDESGMPNNRFLAERTGGTYSTLKVQPAELEDSGVYFCASSQGNEHFFGPGTRLTVL.

This clonotype was counted a few times. The chain carries TRBV6-1 and TRBJ1-5; D is unclear. The V gene's germline CDR1 is MNHNS and CDR2 SASEGT. V gave up 6 bases and J gave up 2 bases, with 11 bases separating them. There are 14 residues in the CDR3. The CDR3 DNA reads TGTGCCAGCAGCCGACGTCGGGGCAATCAGCCCCAGCATTTT. This gives the protein CASSRRRGNQPQHF.

CDR3 sequence reads: CASSELDTGGRYEQYF. In nucleotides, the CDR3 is TGTGCCAGCAGTGAACTGGATACAGGAGGCCGCTACGAGCAGTACTTC. The V call is TRBV25-1, the J call TRBJ2-7; tentatively, D is TRBD1 or TRBD2 (5 bases each). V lost 2 bases and J 3 bases, leaving 17 bases between the germline ends. CDR3 length equals 16 residues. Germline V gene lookup returns CDR1 MGHDK and CDR2 SYGVNS.

This rearrangement joins TRBV30 to TRBJ1-2; TRBD1 aligns across 9 bases. This CDR3 spans 12 amino acids. The germline V gene encodes CDR1 GTSNPN and CDR2 SVGIG (reference sequence). V shed 5 bases and J 8 bases; nucleotides not matched to a gene: 6. The CDR3 sequence: CAWGQGSGGYTF. CDR3 DNA sequence: TGTGCCTGGGGACAGGGGTCGGGAGGCTACACCTTC. The full variable domain, rest sourced from reference TRBV30 and TRBJ1-2, is SQTIHQWPATLVQPVGSPLSLECTVEGTSNPNLYWYRQAAGRGLQLLFYSVGIGQISSEVPQNLSASRPQDRQFILSSKKLLLSDSGFYLCAWGQGSGGYTFGSGTRLTVV.

This chain links TRBV20-1 with TRBJ2-7, with a tentative D call TRBD1 (6 bases). Trimming cost V 6 bases and J 2 bases, with 8 bases left between them. Germline V CDR1 and CDR2: DFQATT, SNEGSKA (reference sequence). The CDR3 is 11 residues long. The CDR3 region has the DNA TGCAGTGCCGACAGGACCTACGAGCAGTACTTC. Its protein is CSADRTYEQYF.

The V gene is TRBV10-3, the J gene TRBJ2-3; tentatively, D is TRBD2 (6 bases). V was pared by 0 bases and J by 0 bases, with 10 bases between. CDR1 and CDR2 (germline): ENHRY, SYGVKD. The CDR3 length is 16 residues. In DNA form, the CDR3 reads TGTGCCATCAGTGAGTCACCCGGGGGAAGCACAGATACGCAGTATTTT. It codes for CAISESPGGSTDTQYF.

The J gene is TRBJ2-5, the V gene TRBV7-2; 11 bases align to TRBD2. Trimming removed 1 base from V and 5 bases from J; junction bases left unmatched: 6. The CDR3 is 16 residues long. Germline lookup yields CDR1 SGHTA and CDR2 FQGNSA. The CDR3 sequence is CASSLGGSGRAETQYF. CDR3 coding DNA: TGTGCCAGCAGCTTAGGGGGTAGCGGGAGGGCCGAGACCCAGTACTTC.

There are a few counts of this clonotype. This chain uses TRBV7-9 with TRBJ2-2; D not certain. Trimming removed 7 bases at V and 15 bases at J, with 15 bases between. Germline assignment: CDR1 SEHNR and CDR2 FQNEAQ (reference sequence). The CDR3 is 11 residues long. The CDR3 DNA sequence: TGTGCCAGCACCCCAACCCATCGGGTGTTTTTT. Encoded protein: CASTPTHRVFF.

This clonotype was detected ten times or more. The V and J genes are TRBV20-1 and TRBJ2-7; TRBD2 matches 8 bases. J was trimmed by 2 bases and V by 0 bases; bases with no gene match: 9. CDR1 is DFQATT, CDR2 SNEGSKA, per germline (reference sequence). The CDR3 has 16 amino acids. In DNA form, the CDR3 reads TGCAGTGCTAGAGATTTTGCGGCGGGAGGCACCTACGAGCAGTACTTC. Protein product: CSARDFAAGGTYEQYF.

The sample holds a few counts of this clonotype. The chain carries TRBV4-3 and TRBJ2-5, with 7 bases lining up with TRBD2. Germline V lookup: CDR1 LGHNA, CDR2 YSLEER. The CDR3 consists of 17 residues. With 1 base clipped from V and 2 bases from J, the junction kept 10 bases outside the gene matches. This CDR3 reads CASSQGGLGGMQETQYF. CDR3 in DNA: TGCGCCAGCAGCCAAGGGGGGTTGGGGGGGATGCAAGAGACCCAGTACTTC.

This clonotype was detected only once. The chain employs TRBV5-6 and TRBJ1-1; 8 bases fit TRBD1. The junction had 7 bases not matched to a gene; V was cut back by 2 bases and J by 4 bases. CDR3 size: 15 residues. Germline-derived CDR1 and CDR2 are SGHDT and YYEEEE. In nucleotides, the CDR3 is TGTGCCAGCAGCTTCCGGACAGGGCCGGCCACTGAAGCTTTCTTT. Its translation is CASSFRTGPATEAFF.

This clonotype has ten or more counts. J is TRBJ1-2 and V is TRBV4-3; weak D call: TRBD1 (5 bases). This CDR3 region has 15 residues. Germline assignment: CDR1 LGHNA and CDR2 YSLEER. With 0 bases removed from V and 8 bases from J, the gap between germline ends came to 16 bases. CDR3: CASSQDPQDSGGYTF. The CDR3 region has the DNA TGCGCCAGCAGCCAAGACCCACAGGACTCAGGCGGCTACACCTTC.

This clonotype was observed a handful of times. The chain employs TRBV7-9 and TRBJ2-5; possible D gene TRBD2, 6 bases. The CDR3 runs 14 residues. Germline V gene lookup returns CDR1 SEHNR and CDR2 FQNEAQ (reference sequence). V was shortened by 8 bases and J by 3 bases, with 16 bases between the two germline ends. CDR3 amino acids: CASQTARGKETQYF. In DNA form, the CDR3 reads TGTGCCAGCCAAACGGCCCGGGGGAAAGAGACCCAGTACTTC. Together with reference TRBV7-9 and TRBJ2-5, the CDR3 gives the full variable domain: DTGVSQNPRHKITKRGQNVTFRCDPISEHNRLYWYRQTLGQGPEFLTYFQNEAQLEKSRLLSDRFSAERPKGSFSTLEIQRTEQGDSAMYLCASQTARGKETQYFGPGTRLLVL.

This clonotype has more than one count but fewer than ten. The V and J genes are TRBV28 and TRBJ2-2; a possible D gene is TRBD1 (5 bases). The CDR3 consists of 19 residues. The germline V and J ends were trimmed by 10 bases and 0 bases, with 27 bases remaining between them. Germline-derived CDR1 and CDR2 are MDHEN and SYDVKM. The CDR3 spells CATPRSGQKPTPNTGELFF. CDR3 DNA: TGTGCCACCCCCCGGAGTGGACAAAAACCTACCCCGAACACCGGGGAGCTGTTTTTT. Supplemented by reference TRBV28 and TRBJ2-2, the full variable domain reads DVKVTQSSRYLVKRTGEKVFLECVQDMDHENMFWYRQDPGLGLRLIYFSYDVKMKEKGDIPEGYSVSREKKERFSLILESASTNQTSMYLCATPRSGQKPTPNTGELFFGEGSRLTVL.

As for this clonotype: The junction does not match germline at one end; this may be a read error. This chain links TRBV6-5 with TRBJ1-1; 10 positions match TRBD1. Germline loops: CDR1 MNHEY, CDR2 SVGAGI. The CDR3 has 15 residues. CDR3 in DNA: TGTTCCAGCAGTTTAGCCGGGACAGGGGTCCCCGAAGCTTTCTTT. It is translated as CSSSLAGTGVPEAFF.

This clonotype was observed at least ten times. The genes are TRBV20-1 and TRBJ2-7; 8 bases are shared with TRBD1. The V segment lost 5 bases and the J segment 4 bases; nucleotides outside the gene matches: 7. This CDR3 spans 13 amino acids. CDR1 and CDR2 (germline): DFQATT, SNEGSKA (reference sequence). The CDR3 here is CSAGQGPGYEQYF. In DNA, the CDR3 is TGCAGTGCTGGACAGGGACCGGGGTACGAGCAGTACTTC.

This clonotype appeared many times. The chain recombines TRBV11-2 with TRBJ2-3; D unresolved. Trimming took off 0 bases at V and 7 bases at J, with 5 bases between the two ends. CDR3 length: 12 amino acids. CDR1 is SGHAT and CDR2 is FQNNGV in the germline V gene. The DNA of the CDR3 is TGTGCCAGCAGCTTAGATCCAAATACGCAGTATTTT. Translated: CASSLDPNTQYF.

This clonotype has a handful of counts. J is TRBJ1-5 and V is TRBV24-1; perhaps TRBD1 as D (6 bases). The germline V and J ends were trimmed by 4 bases and 0 bases, with 12 bases remaining between them. Germline CDR1 and CDR2: KGHDR and SFDVKD. This CDR3 is 16 amino acids long. As DNA, the CDR3 is TGTGCCACCAGTGACTCGGACAGCTATAGCAATCAGCCCCAGCATTTT. Translation gives CATSDSDSYSNQPQHF.

The chain links TRBV7-2 to TRBJ1-2; 10 bases are shared with TRBD1. After removal of 1 base from V and 8 bases from J, the junction contained 10 bases not matched to a gene. The CDR3 consists of 16 residues. CDR1 and CDR2 from the germline V gene are SGHTA and FQGNSA. The DNA of the CDR3 is TGTGCCAGCAGCTTAGGAGCGACAGGGGGCGTTTACGGCTACACCTTC. This encodes CASSLGATGGVYGYTF.

This clonotype has more than one count but fewer than ten. The rearrangement uses TRBV27 and TRBJ1-5; D possibly corresponds to TRBD1 (6 bases). Looked up from germline, CDR1 is MNHEY and CDR2 is SMNVEV (reference sequence). V was pared by 5 bases and J by 5 bases, with 10 bases between. The length of the CDR3 is 13 residues. CDR3 amino acids: CASSPGQYQPQHF. CDR3 sequence (DNA): TGTGCCAGCAGTCCCGGACAGTATCAGCCCCAGCATTTT.

This rearrangement joins TRBV6-5 to TRBJ2-1; no firm D call. Germline V gene lookup returns CDR1 MNHEY and CDR2 SVGAGI. The CDR3 is 16 residues long. The V gene lost 0 bases and the J gene lost 0 bases, with 9 bases spanning the gap. The CDR3 region has the DNA TGTGCCAGCAGTTACTCCTGGAGACTCTCCTACAATGAGCAGTTCTTC. It codes for CASSYSWRLSYNEQFF.

The rearrangement uses TRBV9 and TRBJ2-2, with D perhaps matching TRBD1 (5 bases). Deletions cut 0 bases from V and 1 base from J, with 7 bases between. Germline V gene sequence: CDR1 SGDLS, CDR2 YYNGEE. The CDR3 runs 15 residues. CDR3: CASSVDTGNTGELFF. CDR3 nucleotide sequence: TGTGCCAGCAGCGTAGATACAGGGAACACCGGGGAGCTGTTTTTT.

This clonotype was observed a handful of times. This rearrangement joins TRBV24-1 to TRBJ2-2; D is tentatively TRBD1 or TRBD2 (5 bases each). CDR1 is KGHDR, CDR2 SFDVKD, per germline. Trimming removed 5 bases from V and 1 base from J, with 13 bases in between. The CDR3 totals 16 residues. CDR3 amino acids: CATSASGTVNTGELFF. The CDR3 DNA reads TGTGCCACCAGTGCCTCTGGGACGGTGAACACCGGGGAGCTGTTTTTT.